This TCR beta chain was recovered during a study of Graves' ophthalmopathy and Graves' hyperthyroidism. Study-level results: Discrimination between ophthalmopathy and stable hyperthyroidism by a 13-signature model showed about 85% sensitivity and about 80% specificity.

This clonotype appeared many times. Its antigen remains unknown. Deletions cut 4 bases from V and 3 bases from J, with 10 bases between. Germline V gene lookup returns CDR1 MGHRA and CDR2 YSYEKL. This CDR3 is 13 amino acids long. Other autoimmune diseases, uncontrolled infections, pregnancy or lactation ruled patients out of participation. Diagnosis was based on clinical symptoms, serum thyroxine, TRAb, thyroid ultrasound and orbital computed tomography. Amplified material comprised TCR beta CDR3 regions derived from RNA transcripts. HTBI primers served in a first-round RT-PCR, which a second-round multiplex PCR followed. MiXCR was run by TCRdb on the multiplex PCR reads, yielding one entry per CDR3 protein. The profile shows 500,000 to 800,000 distinct CDR3 sequences, about 40% of them singletons.

Sequenced material: peripheral blood. This rearrangement joins TRBV4-1 to TRBJ2-7, with a tentative D call TRBD1 (5 bases). The receptor was derived from an adult man with Graves' ophthalmopathy. CDR3 protein: CASSLLQDYEQYF. The CDR3 DNA reads as TGCGCCAGCAGCCTGCTACAGGACTACGAGCAGTACTTC.